This entry lists 6 T cell receptor beta chains sequenced from one sample in a study of cytomegalovirus exposure and HLA in healthy donors. 13 Jbeta primers and 60 Vbeta primers were used for the PCR. Profiled with immunoSEQ multiplex PCR; TCRdb holds only in-frame clones, not every one. Of some 160,000 clones listed, over 70% are singletons. Material: PBMCs. The receptors derive from a man aged 45-65 years in good health and CMV-seropositive.

The chain links TRBV7-6 to TRBJ1-4, with 7 bases fitting TRBD1. The V and J ends lost 6 bases and 8 bases, in that order; junction bases with no gene match: 9. The CDR3 length is 14 residues. Germline V gives CDR1 SGHVS, CDR2 FNYEAQ. Here the CDR3 reads CASSRQGGQEKLFF. CDR3 bases: TGTGCCAGCAGTCGACAGGGAGGTCAAGAAAAACTGTTTTTT.

CDR3 protein: CASAQGIEAFF. The DNA for the CDR3 is TGTGCCAGCGCGCAGGGGATTGAAGCTTTCTTT. The chain carries TRBV27 and TRBJ1-1, with D possibly being TRBD1 (6 bases). The V end lost 8 bases, the J end lost 7 bases, and 11 bases lay between the germline ends. The germline CDR1 and CDR2 sequences are MNHEY and SMNVEV (reference sequence). The CDR3 loop spans 11 amino acids.

V gene TRBV5-1 combines with J gene TRBJ2-7; maybe TRBD1 (5 bases). The V gene lost 4 bases and the J gene lost 0 bases, with 14 bases spanning the gap. This CDR3 spans 15 amino acids. Germline CDR1 and CDR2: SGHRS and YFSETQ. The CDR3 nucleotides are TGCGCCAGCAGCCGTCAAGGGGATAGCTCCTACGAGCAGTACTTC. Its protein is CASSRQGDSSYEQYF.

This sequence joins TRBV6-6 and TRBJ1-1; the D is unclear. The germline CDR1 and CDR2 sequences are MNHNY and SVGAGI (reference sequence). V gave up 6 bases and J gave up 1 base, with 9 bases separating them. The length of the CDR3 is 13 residues. This CDR3 reads CASREGGNTEAFF. DNA of the CDR3: TGTGCCAGCAGAGAAGGAGGGAACACTGAAGCTTTCTTT.

This chain uses TRBV2 with TRBJ1-2; a weak D match, TRBD1 (6 bases). This CDR3 spans 14 amino acids. Germline values: CDR1 SNHLY, CDR2 FYNNEI. The germline V and J ends were trimmed by 9 bases and 3 bases, with 17 bases remaining between them. DNA of the CDR3: TGTGCCAGGAGAATTACAGGGCGCCACTATGGCTACACCTTC. Protein: CARRITGRHYGYTF.

The J gene is TRBJ2-7, the V gene TRBV11-2; the D gene is possibly TRBD1 (5 bases). V lost 4 bases and J lost 2, with 9 bases in between. This CDR3 has 13 residues. CDR1 and CDR2 (germline): SGHAT, FQNNGV. The CDR3 reads CASSSQTAYEQYF. DNA for the CDR3: TGTGCCAGCAGCTCTCAGACAGCCTACGAGCAGTACTTC.